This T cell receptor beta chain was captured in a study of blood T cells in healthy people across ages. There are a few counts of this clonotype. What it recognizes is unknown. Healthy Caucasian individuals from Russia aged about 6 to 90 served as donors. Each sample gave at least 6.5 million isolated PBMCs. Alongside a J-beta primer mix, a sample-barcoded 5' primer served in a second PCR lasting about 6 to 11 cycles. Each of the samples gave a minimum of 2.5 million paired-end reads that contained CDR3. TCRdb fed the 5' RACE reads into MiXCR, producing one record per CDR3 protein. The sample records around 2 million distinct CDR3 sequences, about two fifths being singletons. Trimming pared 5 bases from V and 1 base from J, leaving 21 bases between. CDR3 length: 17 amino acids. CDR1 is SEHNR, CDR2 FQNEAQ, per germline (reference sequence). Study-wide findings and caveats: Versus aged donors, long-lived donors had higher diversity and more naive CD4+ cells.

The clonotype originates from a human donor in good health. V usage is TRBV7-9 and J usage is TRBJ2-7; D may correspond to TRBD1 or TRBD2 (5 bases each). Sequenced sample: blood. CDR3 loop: CASSPNGVGPKSYEQYF. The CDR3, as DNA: TGTGCCAGCAGCCCGAACGGGGTGGGGCCCAAATCCTACGAGCAGTACTTC.